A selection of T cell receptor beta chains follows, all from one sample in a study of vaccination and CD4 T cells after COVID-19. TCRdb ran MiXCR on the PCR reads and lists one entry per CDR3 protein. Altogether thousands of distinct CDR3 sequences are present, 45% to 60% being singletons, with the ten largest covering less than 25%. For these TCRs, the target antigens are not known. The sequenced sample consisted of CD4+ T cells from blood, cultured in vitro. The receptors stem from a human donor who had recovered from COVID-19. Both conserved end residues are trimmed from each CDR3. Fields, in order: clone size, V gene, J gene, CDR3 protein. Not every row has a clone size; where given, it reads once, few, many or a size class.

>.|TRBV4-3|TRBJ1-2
ASSQGQGVGYGYT
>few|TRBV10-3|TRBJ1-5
AISESTGSNQPQH
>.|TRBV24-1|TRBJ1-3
ATSDAISGNTIY
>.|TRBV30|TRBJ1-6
AWSRQDSPLH
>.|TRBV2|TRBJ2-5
ASSALAARGETQY
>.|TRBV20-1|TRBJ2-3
SALGPHEDTQY
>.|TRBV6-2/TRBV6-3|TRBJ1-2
ASRQQGKVDIGGYT
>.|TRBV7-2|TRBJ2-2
ASTPSRGGAGELF
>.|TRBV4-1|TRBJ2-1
ASSQDPAVPGHLFPSYNEQF
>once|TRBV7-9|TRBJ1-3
ASSPDGYGNTIY
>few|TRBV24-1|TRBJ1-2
ATSDVNNYGYT
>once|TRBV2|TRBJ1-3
ASSLILSGNTIY
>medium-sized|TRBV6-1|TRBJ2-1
ASSSSGTTYNEQF
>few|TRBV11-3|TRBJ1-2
ASSLDHGYGYT
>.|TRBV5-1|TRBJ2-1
ASSRLAGEGEQF
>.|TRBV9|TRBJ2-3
ASSVEGLPSTDTQY
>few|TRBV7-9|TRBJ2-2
ASSLTGNTGELF
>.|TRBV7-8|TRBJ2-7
ASSLRSYEQY
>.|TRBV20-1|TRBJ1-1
SAPTGGGVGEAF
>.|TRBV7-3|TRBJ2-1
ASSQATASATYNEQF
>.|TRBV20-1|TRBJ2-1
SASTPWLAGGNNGQF
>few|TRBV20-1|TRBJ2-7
SARDPRQFYEQY
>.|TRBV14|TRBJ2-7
ASSRGLAGAYEQY
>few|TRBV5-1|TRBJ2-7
ASSLAGGHEQY
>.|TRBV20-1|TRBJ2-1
SARDTTSGGYNEQF
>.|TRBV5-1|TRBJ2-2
ASSPPVIGNTGELF
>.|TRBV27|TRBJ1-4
TSSLCPPDGGGEKLF
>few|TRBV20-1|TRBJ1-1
SARVSVYLKGHTEAF
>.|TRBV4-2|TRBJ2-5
ASSQRLAGPNQETQY
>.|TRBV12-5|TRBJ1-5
ASGSPPPQH
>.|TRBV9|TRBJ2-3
ASSVRGGLTDTQY
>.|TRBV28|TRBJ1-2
ASSFNYGYT
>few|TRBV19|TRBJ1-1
ASSIEWGGAF
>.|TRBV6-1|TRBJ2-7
ASRRGLGDYEQY
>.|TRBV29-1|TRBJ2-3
SVEPEGGTDTQY
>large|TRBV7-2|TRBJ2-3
ASSSPVSDTQY
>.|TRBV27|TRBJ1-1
ASSTADRNTEAF
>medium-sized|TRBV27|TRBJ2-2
ASSFRLNTGELF
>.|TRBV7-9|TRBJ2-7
ASSELALAYEQY
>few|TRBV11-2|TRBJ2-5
ASSSPGTAKQETQY
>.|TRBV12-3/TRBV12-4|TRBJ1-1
ASSLDRGDGNTEAF
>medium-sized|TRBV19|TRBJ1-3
ASTGNTIY
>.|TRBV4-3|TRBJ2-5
ASSQGGPTSPETQY
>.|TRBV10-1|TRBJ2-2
ASSVQGTNTGELF
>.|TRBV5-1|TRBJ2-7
ASSTTTGARTPYEQY
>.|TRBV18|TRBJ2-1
ASSPVLAGASYNEQF
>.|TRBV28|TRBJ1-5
ASSYSSGPYNQSQH
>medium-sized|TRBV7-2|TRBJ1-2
ASSPGVGRANYGYT
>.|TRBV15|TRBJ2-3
ATSRDTRSDTQY
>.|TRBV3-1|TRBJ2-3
ASSQDPGGETDTQY
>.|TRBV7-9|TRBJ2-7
ASSLATGQGSHEQY
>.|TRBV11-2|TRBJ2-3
ASSFARSGRAGTDTQY
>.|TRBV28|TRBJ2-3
ATKLAGGADTQY
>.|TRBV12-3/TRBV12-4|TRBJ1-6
ASSGGQARASPLH
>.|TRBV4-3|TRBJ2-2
ASSQAPSSGELF
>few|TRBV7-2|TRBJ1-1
ASSLSGTAMNTEAF
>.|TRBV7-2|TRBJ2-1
ASSYRGGPDEQF